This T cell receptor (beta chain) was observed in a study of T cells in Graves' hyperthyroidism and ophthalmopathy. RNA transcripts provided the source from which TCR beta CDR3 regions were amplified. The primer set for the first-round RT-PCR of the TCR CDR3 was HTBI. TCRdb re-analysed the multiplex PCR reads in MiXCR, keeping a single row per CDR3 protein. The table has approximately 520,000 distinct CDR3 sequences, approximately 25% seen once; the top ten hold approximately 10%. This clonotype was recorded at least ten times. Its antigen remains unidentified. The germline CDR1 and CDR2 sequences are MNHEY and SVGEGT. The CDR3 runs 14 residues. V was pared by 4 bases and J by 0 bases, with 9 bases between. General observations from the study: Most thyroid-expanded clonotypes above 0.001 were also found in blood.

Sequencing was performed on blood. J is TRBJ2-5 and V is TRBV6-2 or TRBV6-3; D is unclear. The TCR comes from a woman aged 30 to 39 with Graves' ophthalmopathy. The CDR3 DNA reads TGTGCCAGCAGTTCTCTAAAGTACCAAGAGACCCAGTACTTC. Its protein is CASSSLKYQETQYF.